The 14 T cell receptor beta chains below come from one sample, sequenced in a study of metastatic and nonmetastatic thyroid tumors. None of the patients had undergone any treatment ahead of thyroid surgery. TCRdb reassembled clones from the PCR reads with MiXCR. The data hold some 93,000 clones, with about an eighth observed a single time. The specimen sequenced was blood. The source of these receptors is a female donor with papillary thyroid cancer or a benign thyroid nodule (not recorded which). Some clones in this sample may be carry-over from other donors' samples.

This clone has a count of ten or more. J is TRBJ1-4 and V is TRBV30; D is unresolved. Germline assignment: CDR1 GTSNPN and CDR2 SVGIG (reference sequence). The CDR3 consists of 16 residues. With 0 bases removed from V and 8 bases from J, the gap between germline ends came to 19 bases. For the CDR3, the DNA is TGTGCCTGGAGTGTACCTGGGAACCCAGGACCCGAAAAACTGTTTTTT. Residues: CAWSVPGNPGPEKLFF.

On this clone itself: At one end, the junction sequence differs from germline, possibly due to a read error. The rearrangement joins TRBV7-8 to TRBJ2-5; D is unresolved. CDR1 SGHVS and CDR2 FQNEAQ come from the germline V gene. This CDR3 has 15 amino acids. As DNA, the CDR3 is TGTGCCAGCAGCTTACAACGGAACCTCCAAGAGAACCAGTACTTC. It is translated as CASSLQRNLQENQYF.

This clone was observed at least ten times. The chain recombines TRBV2 with TRBJ2-1; 7 nucleotides agree with TRBD2. The CDR3 covers 15 residues. Germline-derived CDR1 and CDR2 are SNHLY and FYNNEI. The junction had 8 bases not matched to a gene; V was cut back by 3 bases and J by 6 bases. The CDR3 loop reads CASSESGARLNEQFF. In nucleotides, the CDR3 is TGTGCCAGCAGTGAGAGCGGGGCTCGTCTCAATGAGCAGTTCTTC. Together with reference TRBV2 and TRBJ2-1, the CDR3 gives the full variable domain: EPEVTQTPSHQVTQMGQEVILRCVPISNHLYFYWYRQILGQKVEFLVSFYNNEISEKSEIFDDQFSVERPDGSNFTLKIRSTKLEDSAMYFCASSESGARLNEQFFGPGTRLTVL.

This clone came up many times. The chain combines TRBV9 with TRBJ2-6; possibly TRBD1 or TRBD2 for D (5 bases each). V was pared by 0 bases and J by 2 bases, with 12 bases between. The length of the CDR3 is 17 residues. Germline assignment: CDR1 SGDLS and CDR2 YYNGEE. CDR3 residues: CASSVGGTAPGANVLTF. CDR3 DNA: TGTGCCAGCAGCGTAGGAGGGACCGCTCCTGGGGCCAACGTCCTGACTTTC. Full variable domain (missing parts from reference TRBV9 and TRBJ2-6): DSGVTQTPKHLITATGQRVTLRCSPRSGDLSVYWYQQSLDQGLQFLIQYYNGEERAKGNILERFSAQQFPDLHSELNLSSLELGDSALYFCASSVGGTAPGANVLTFGAGSRLTVL.

This clone has at least ten counts. The V gene is TRBV28, the J gene TRBJ2-1; 7 nucleotides match TRBD1. Germline CDR1 reads MDHEN; CDR2 reads SYDVKM. The CDR3 has 15 residues. Trimming at V came to 4 bases and at J to 2 bases, leaving 5 bases not matched to a gene. The CDR3, as DNA: TGTGCCAGCAGTTATACGGGACAGACCTACAATGAGCAGTTCTTC. It translates to CASSYTGQTYNEQFF.

This clone has ten or more counts. The V and J genes are TRBV2 and TRBJ1-4; 12 positions match TRBD1. The V and J ends lost 4 bases and 7 bases, in that order; junction bases with no gene match: 1. CDR1 is SNHLY, CDR2 FYNNEI, per germline. This CDR3 is built from 14 residues. The CDR3 spells CASSGGQGAEKLFF. The CDR3 DNA sequence: TGTGCCAGCAGTGGGGGACAGGGGGCTGAAAAACTGTTTTTT.

This clone was counted a few times. The J gene is TRBJ2-7, the V gene TRBV6-1; D is possibly TRBD2 (5 bases). This CDR3 region has 15 residues. With 10 bases removed from V and 1 base from J, the gap between germline ends came to 20 bases. In germline, CDR1 is MNHNS, CDR2 SASEGT. CDR3 protein: CAIKRSRTCSYEQYF. DNA of the CDR3: TGTGCCATTAAGCGGTCAAGGACCTGTTCCTACGAGCAGTACTTC.

A note on this clone: A much larger clone differs by one base, so this may be a read error. The CDR3 loop is CASSLVGQGAGEQFF. The DNA for the CDR3 is TGTGCCAGCAGCTTAGTGGGGCAGGGGGCTGGTGAGCAGTTCTTC. The genes are TRBV11-2 and TRBJ2-1; 8 bases line up with TRBD1. CDR1 is SGHAT and CDR2 is FQNNGV in the germline V gene. J gave up 9 bases and V 1 base, and 8 bases lay outside the gene matches. This CDR3 is 15 amino acids long. Full variable domain (outside the CDR3, taken from reference TRBV11-2 and TRBJ2-1): EAGVAQSPRYKIIEKRQSVAFWCNPISGHATLYWYQQILGQGPKLLIQFQNNGVVDDSQLPKDRFSAERLKGVDSTLKIQPAKLEDSAVYLCASSLVGQGAGEQFFGPGTRLTVL.

J is TRBJ2-5 and V is TRBV30; the D gene is possibly TRBD1 (5 bases). Germline lookup yields CDR1 GTSNPN and CDR2 SVGIG (reference sequence). With 1 base removed from V and 7 bases from J, the gap between germline ends came to 19 bases. This CDR3 region has 15 residues. This chain's CDR3 is CAWSGAGCIHGTQYF. The CDR3 region has the DNA TGTGCCTGGAGTGGAGCAGGGTGCATCCATGGGACCCAGTACTTC.

This clone was detected ten times or more. The rearrangement links TRBV5-1 to TRBJ2-1; D ambiguous. The CDR3 sequence is 13 residues long. The V gene lost 0 bases and the J gene lost 6 bases, with 7 bases spanning the gap. Germline V lookup: CDR1 SGHRS, CDR2 YFSETQ. CDR3 loop: CASSLVTGNEQFF. In DNA form, the CDR3 reads TGCGCCAGCAGCTTGGTTACCGGCAATGAGCAGTTCTTC. Looking up the rest from reference TRBV5-1 and TRBJ2-1 gives the full variable domain: KAGVTQTPRYLIKTRGQQVTLSCSPISGHRSVSWYQQTPGQGLQFLFEYFSETQRNKGNFPGRFSGRQFSNSRSEMNVSTLELGDSALYLCASSLVTGNEQFFGPGTRLTVL.

The V and J genes are TRBV4-1 and TRBJ2-7; tentatively, D is TRBD1 or TRBD2 (5 bases each). The CDR3 has 14 amino acids. Trimming took off 1 base at V and 2 bases at J, with 9 bases between the two ends. Germline values: CDR1 MGHRA, CDR2 YSYEKL. For the CDR3, the DNA is TGCGCCAGCAGCCAAGGGGGGTTCGCCTACGAGCAGTACTTC. Encoded protein: CASSQGGFAYEQYF.

This clone was observed at least ten times. The gene calls are TRBV6-5 and TRBJ1-1; D gene unclear. The CDR3 totals 15 residues. Germline V gives CDR1 MNHEY, CDR2 SVGAGI. The V and J ends lost 0 bases and 6 bases respectively, with 14 bases between them. The CDR3 bases are TGTGCCAGCAGTTACTCGAAATTGACGGTTTCTGAAGCTTTCTTT. This encodes CASSYSKLTVSEAFF.

This clone appeared many times. V and J are TRBV5-5 and TRBJ1-2, with 8 bases fitting TRBD1. This CDR3 is built from 15 residues. Germline V gene data show CDR1 as SGHKS and CDR2 as YYEKEE (reference sequence). Germline trimming cut 2 bases from V and 7 bases from J; bases unmatched to any gene: 10. The CDR3 nucleotides read TGTGCCAGCAGCTTCGGGACAGGCATATTGGCTGGCTACACCTTC. It encodes CASSFGTGILAGYTF. The whole variable domain, filled in from reference TRBV5-5 and TRBJ1-2, reads DAGVTQSPTHLIKTRGQQVTLRCSPISGHKSVSWYQQVLGQGPQFIFQYYEKEERGRGNFPDRFSARQFPNYSSELNVNALLLGDSALYLCASSFGTGILAGYTFGSGTRLTVV.

This clone was detected only once. The gene calls are TRBV20-1 and TRBJ2-7; no reliable D call. Deletions cut 5 bases from V and 2 bases from J, with 16 bases between. Germline CDR1 reads DFQATT; CDR2 reads SNEGSKA (reference sequence). The CDR3 consists of 14 residues. This CDR3 reads CSASGYTITYEQYF. CDR3 in DNA: TGCAGTGCTTCTGGATATACCATTACCTACGAGCAGTACTTC.